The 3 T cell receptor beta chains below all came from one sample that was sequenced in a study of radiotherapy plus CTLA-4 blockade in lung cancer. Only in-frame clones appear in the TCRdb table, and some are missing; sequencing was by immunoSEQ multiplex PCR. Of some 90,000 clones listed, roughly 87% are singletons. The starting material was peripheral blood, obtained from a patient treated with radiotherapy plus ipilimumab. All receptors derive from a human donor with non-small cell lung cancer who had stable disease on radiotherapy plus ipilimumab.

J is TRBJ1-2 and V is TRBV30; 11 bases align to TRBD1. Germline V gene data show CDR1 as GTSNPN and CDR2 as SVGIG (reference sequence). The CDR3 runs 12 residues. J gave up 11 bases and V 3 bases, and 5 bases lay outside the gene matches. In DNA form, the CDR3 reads TGTGCCTGGAGCATAGGACAGGGGGCATACACCTTC. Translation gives CAWSIGQGAYTF.

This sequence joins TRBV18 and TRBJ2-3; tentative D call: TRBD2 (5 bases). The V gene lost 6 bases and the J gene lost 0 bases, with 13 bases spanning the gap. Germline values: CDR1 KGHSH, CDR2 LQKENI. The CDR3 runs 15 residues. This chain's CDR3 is CASSPSAASTDTQYF. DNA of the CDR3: TGTGCCAGCTCGCCCTCAGCGGCTAGCACAGATACGCAGTATTTT.

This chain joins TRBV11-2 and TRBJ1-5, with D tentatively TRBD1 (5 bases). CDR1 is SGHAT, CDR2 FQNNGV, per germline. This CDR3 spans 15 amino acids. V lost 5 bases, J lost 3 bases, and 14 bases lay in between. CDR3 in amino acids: CASSAHGGYNQPQHF. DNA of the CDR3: TGTGCCAGCAGCGCACATGGGGGTTACAATCAGCCCCAGCATTTT.